Described below is a single T cell receptor (beta chain) sequence and its context. Its antigen remains unknown. Some clones are missing from TCRdb's copy, which holds only in-frame ones; the method was immunoSEQ multiplex PCR. Of about 150,000 clones listed, about 87% were seen once; the top ten hold roughly 2.1%. This sample stems from a study of T cell responses to AZD1222 COVID-19 vaccine. Study-wide findings and caveats: Close to half of spike-specific TCRs reportedly recognize unmutated variant regions. Clonal diversity was possibly underestimated; the donors were predominantly white British and more often female. Repertoires were collected only later (after the peak T cell response had occurred).

The germline CDR1 and CDR2 sequences are SGHRS and YFSETQ. Trimming shortened V by 6 bases and J by 3 bases, and 9 bases separated the two germline ends. This CDR3 spans 13 amino acids. The material sequenced was peripheral blood, taken on day 0 of AZD1222 vaccination. The J gene is TRBJ1-4, the V gene TRBV5-1, with D hard to call. The TCR sequence derives from an adult in good health. CDR3 sequence reads: CASTADSNEKLFF. The CDR3 bases are TGCGCCAGCACCGCCGACTCTAATGAAAAACTGTTTTTT.